Described below is a single T cell receptor beta chain sequence and its context. Per the original methods: Estimated nucleated cell counts came from reference gene primer amplification. Profiling relied on immunoSEQ multiplex PCR, and the TCRdb table lists in-frame clones only, not all of them. The V and J calls and the clone size are those of that table, but D and trimming were determined from the DNA. Counted here are under 95,000 clones, about 93% occurring once; the ten biggest clones make up less than 5%. This CDR3 has 14 amino acids. CDR1 WNHNN and CDR2 SYGVQD come from the germline V gene (reference sequence). V trimming: 5 bases; J trimming: 4 bases; junction bases outside the gene matches: 6. The source of the sample is a study of blood T cell repertoires in COVID-19.

The sequence was collected from a woman aged 45 to 65 in a cohort sampled during active COVID-19. Sequenced material: peripheral blood. This sequence joins TRBV10-1 and TRBJ2-3; TRBD1 aligns across 7 bases. DNA of the CDR3: TGCGCCAGCAGTCCGGGACAGCGACCAGATACGCAGTATTTT. Protein product: CASSPGQRPDTQYF.